Following are 27 T cell receptor beta chains from one sample sequenced in a study of blood T cell repertoires in COVID-19. Assay: immunoSEQ multiplex PCR; the TCRdb copy retains only in-frame clones and omits some. This sample has fewer than 300,000 clones, with roughly 84% found just once. Sequenced material: peripheral blood. The receptors were sampled from a human donor with COVID-19, enrolled during active disease. The donor label of this sample is uncertain.

This clone was counted once. This chain uses TRBV24-1 with TRBJ2-3; TRBD2 is a possible D gene (6 bases). CDR3 length: 13 amino acids. Trimming took off 4 bases at V and 10 bases at J, with 14 bases between the two ends. CDR1 and CDR2 from the germline V gene are KGHDR and SFDVKD. The DNA of the CDR3 is TGTGCCACCAGTGACCGATTGGGCGGGGCGCAGTATTTT. This gives the protein CATSDRLGGAQYF.

This clone occurred once. V gene TRBV7-2 combines with J gene TRBJ1-5; the D gene is possibly TRBD1 (6 bases). Trimming stripped 0 bases from V and 5 bases from J, with 8 bases between. Germline V CDR1 and CDR2: SGHTA, FQGNSA. The CDR3 length is 14 residues. CDR3 amino acids: CASSLAPGDQPQHF. CDR3 nucleotides: TGTGCCAGCAGCTTAGCGCCAGGGGATCAGCCCCAGCATTTT.

V and J are TRBV28 and TRBJ1-2; D uncertain. With 7 bases removed from V and 4 bases from J, the gap between germline ends came to 22 bases. The CDR3 spans 16 residues. Per germline, CDR1 MDHEN and CDR2 SYDVKM. The CDR3 nucleotides are TGTGCCAGCACCCGAATGGAGCGGCCCTTCTCCTATGGCTACACCTTC. This encodes CASTRMERPFSYGYTF.

The chain combines TRBV11-1 with TRBJ1-6; unclear D gene. This CDR3 has 15 residues. Germline assignment: CDR1 SGHAT and CDR2 FQDESV (reference sequence). The V end lost 5 bases, the J end lost 9 bases, and 17 bases lay between the germline ends. The CDR3 loop reads CASSRSPLSGSPLHF. In DNA form, the CDR3 reads TGTGCCAGCAGCCGATCGCCCCTATCGGGTTCACCCCTCCACTTT. Complete variable domain (other parts from reference TRBV11-1 and TRBJ1-6): EAEVAQSPRYKITEKSQAVAFWCDPISGHATLYWYRQILGQGPELLVQFQDESVVDDSQLPKDRFSAERLKGVDSTLKIQPAELGDSAMYLCASSRSPLSGSPLHFGNGTRLTVT.

The CDR3 DNA reads TGTGCCAGCAGCCCCAGGGAGGGAGATATGTCGTACTATAATTCACCCCTCCACTTT. Translated, it gives CASSPREGDMSYYNSPLHF. This sequence joins TRBV9 and TRBJ1-6; D is perhaps TRBD1 (5 bases). The ends were cut back, 4 bases at V and 3 bases at J, with 23 bases in the middle. Looked up from germline, CDR1 is SGDLS and CDR2 is YYNGEE. The CDR3 has 19 amino acids.

This chain joins TRBV5-4 and TRBJ1-6; perhaps TRBD1 as D (5 bases). This CDR3 is 14 amino acids long. Germline CDR1 and CDR2: SGHNT and YYREEE (reference sequence). V was pared by 3 bases and J by 4 bases, with 8 bases between. The CDR3 nucleotides read TGTGCCAGCAGCTGGACACAGTATAATTCACCCCTCCACTTT. Translation: CASSWTQYNSPLHF.

The chain combines TRBV6-5 with TRBJ1-1; no reliable D call. V dropped 6 bases and J dropped 7 bases, with 15 bases sitting between them. The CDR3 runs 13 residues. The germline CDR1 and CDR2 sequences are MNHEY and SVGAGI. The CDR3 DNA sequence: TGTGCCAGCAGGCGAACGGGAACGGGTGAAGCTTTCTTT. Protein product: CASRRTGTGEAFF.

In this sample, this clone turned up once. The chain is built from TRBV28 and TRBJ1-2; tentative D call: TRBD1 (5 bases). This CDR3 contains 15 residues. V dropped 3 bases and J dropped 7 bases, with 18 bases sitting between them. Germline CDR1 reads MDHEN; CDR2 reads SYDVKM. For the CDR3, the DNA is TGTGCCAGCAGTTTTAGCGGTGGCGGGACGGGTGGCTACACCTTC. Amino acid sequence: CASSFSGGGTGGYTF.

In this sample, this clone turned up a few times. The chain links TRBV6-1 to TRBJ1-4; 8 positions agree with TRBD1. The CDR3 contains 17 residues. Germline CDR1 and CDR2: MNHNS and SASEGT. V shed 2 bases and J 3 bases; nucleotides not matched to a gene: 8. CDR3 residues: CASSEFWQGAANEKLFF. The CDR3 nucleotides are TGTGCCAGCAGTGAATTTTGGCAGGGGGCGGCTAATGAAAAACTGTTTTTT.

The chain recombines TRBV3-1 (or the pseudogene TRBV3-2) with TRBJ2-5; 10 bases are a match to TRBD2. V lost 4 bases to trimming and J lost 5 bases; unmatched junction nucleotides: 4. From germline, CDR1 is LGHDT and CDR2 YNNKEL (reference sequence). This CDR3 comprises 14 residues. CDR3 sequence (DNA): TGTGCCAGCAGCCCCCGACTAGCGGGCGAGACCCAGTACTTC. Translation gives CASSPRLAGETQYF.

V gene TRBV2 combines with J gene TRBJ1-4; a possible D gene is TRBD1 (6 bases). V shed 1 base and J shed 8 bases, with 14 bases lying between them. CDR1 SNHLY and CDR2 FYNNEI come from the germline V gene. The CDR3 is made up of 15 amino acids. CDR3 amino acids: CASSEVGGAVEKLFF. The DNA for the CDR3 is TGTGCCAGCAGTGAAGTAGGGGGGGCGGTCGAAAAACTGTTTTTT.

The chain joins TRBV30 to TRBJ2-7, with 12 nucleotides matching TRBD2. CDR3 length: 18 residues. Germline V gives CDR1 GTSNPN, CDR2 SVGIG (reference sequence). The V segment lost 4 bases and the J segment 0 bases; nucleotides outside the gene matches: 13. As DNA, the CDR3 is TGTGCCTGGACTCTAGCAGGGACTAGCGGGCCCAGCTCCTACGAGCAGTACTTC. It specifies CAWTLAGTSGPSSYEQYF.

This chain links TRBV27 with TRBJ2-1; a possible D gene is TRBD1 (5 bases). This CDR3 comprises 13 residues. The germline CDR1 and CDR2 sequences are MNHEY and SMNVEV (reference sequence). Trimming removed 7 bases at V and 9 bases at J, with 16 bases between. The CDR3 DNA sequence: TGTGCCAGCAACAGGAGAGGTACTGGTGAGCAGTTCTTC. It translates to CASNRRGTGEQFF.

A few counts support this clone. This chain joins TRBV11-3 and TRBJ2-3; TRBD2 agrees at 7 bases. Germline assignment: CDR1 SGHNT and CDR2 YENEEA. Trimming removed 6 bases from V and 5 bases from J; junction bases left unmatched: 8. The CDR3 has 14 amino acids. Written as DNA, the CDR3 is TGTGCCAGCAGTCCTAGCGGACGGGGAGATACGCAGTATTTT. Its translation is CASSPSGRGDTQYF.

CDR3 sequence: CSVGGTAHEQYF. The CDR3 DNA is TGCAGCGTAGGAGGGACAGCTCACGAGCAGTACTTC. The V gene is TRBV29-1, the J gene TRBJ2-7; D is possibly TRBD1 (7 bases). The CDR3 loop spans 12 amino acids. With 6 bases removed from V and 5 bases from J, the gap between germline ends came to 14 bases. Germline CDR1 is SQVTM and CDR2 is ANQGSEA.

The chain joins TRBV29-1 to TRBJ2-1; the match to TRBD2 covers 7 bases. The junction had 10 bases not matched to a gene; V was cut back by 7 bases and J by 4 bases. This CDR3 region has 14 residues. Germline V lookup: CDR1 SQVTM, CDR2 ANQGSEA. CDR3 bases: TGCAGCGCTGGGGGGGAGGCGGGATACAATGAGCAGTTCTTC. The encoded protein is CSAGGEAGYNEQFF.

The V gene is TRBV27, the J gene TRBJ2-1; tentatively, D is TRBD2 (5 bases). This CDR3 spans 16 amino acids. V shed 6 bases and J shed 8 bases, with 23 bases lying between them. The germline gives CDR1 MNHEY, CDR2 SMNVEV (reference sequence). The CDR3 region is CASSLRPRTSMDEQFF. CDR3 sequence (DNA): TGTGCCAGCAGCCTCCGACCCCGGACTTCTATGGATGAGCAGTTCTTC.

The chain has TRBV12-3 or TRBV12-4 and TRBJ1-4, with D unclear. The V end was cut by 5 bases, the J end by 11 bases, with 12 bases between. The CDR3 has 12 amino acids. CDR3 sequence (DNA): TGTGCCAGCAGTCAGGAATTGGTTAAACTGTTTTTT. Translated, it gives CASSQELVKLFF.

This chain uses TRBV29-1 with TRBJ2-1, with 9 positions matching TRBD2. The junction had 7 bases not matched to a gene; V was cut back by 6 bases and J by 7 bases. CDR3 size: 13 residues. CDR1 and CDR2 from the germline V gene are SQVTM and ANQGSEA. CDR3 region: CSVLAGVGNEQFF. CDR3 in DNA: TGCAGCGTGTTAGCGGGAGTTGGGAATGAGCAGTTCTTC.

V and J are TRBV2 and TRBJ2-5, with D uncertain. This CDR3 has 13 amino acids. Germline-derived CDR1 and CDR2 are SNHLY and FYNNEI. With 4 bases removed from V and 5 bases from J, the gap between germline ends came to 11 bases. This CDR3 reads CASSGFGWETQYF. In nucleotides, the CDR3 is TGTGCCAGCAGTGGTTTCGGTTGGGAGACCCAGTACTTC.

The rearrangement uses TRBV29-1 and TRBJ1-2, with D perhaps TRBD1 (5 bases). The CDR3 is 13 amino acids. Germline V gene sequence: CDR1 SQVTM, CDR2 ANQGSEA. V gave up 5 bases and J gave up 4 bases, with 14 bases separating them. CDR3 nucleotides: TGCAGCGTTCAGGGCCCCGGAATCTATGGCTACACCTTC. Translating it yields CSVQGPGIYGYTF.

The V call is TRBV27, the J call TRBJ2-1, with TRBD2 as a possible D gene (6 bases). CDR1 is MNHEY, CDR2 SMNVEV, per germline (reference sequence). Trimming took off 5 bases at V and 5 bases at J, with 16 bases between the two ends. The CDR3 length is 15 residues. CDR3 coding DNA: TGTGCCAGCAGTCACGGGAGCCCCTCGGACAATGAGCAGTTCTTC. This encodes CASSHGSPSDNEQFF.

The chain joins TRBV5-3 to TRBJ2-3; TRBD2 aligns across 7 bases. TRBV5-3 is marked as an open reading frame, function uncertain. CDR3 length: 13 residues. V was pared by 9 bases and J by 3 bases, with 7 bases of the junction left unmatched. CDR3 sequence reads: CATTGGLTDTQYF. The DNA for the CDR3 is TGTGCCACCACGGGGGGATTAACAGATACGCAGTATTTT.

The chain joins TRBV7-2 to TRBJ1-1; D is unclear. Looked up from germline, CDR1 is SGHTA and CDR2 is FQGNSA. The V end lost 0 bases, the J end lost 0 bases, and 11 bases lay between the germline ends. The CDR3 is 16 amino acids. The CDR3 protein is CASSLASADMNTEAFF. The CDR3 region has the DNA TGTGCCAGCAGCTTAGCGTCCGCCGACATGAACACTGAAGCTTTCTTT. Looking up the rest from reference TRBV7-2 and TRBJ1-1 gives the full variable domain: GAGVSQSPSNKVTEKGKDVELRCDPISGHTALYWYRQSLGQGLEFLIYFQGNSAPDKSGLPSDRFSAERTGGSVSTLTIQRTQQEDSAVYLCASSLASADMNTEAFFGQGTRLTVV.

The chain uses TRBV10-3 and TRBJ2-7, with TRBD2 identical over 7 bases. The J segment lost 3 bases and the V segment lost 0 bases, leaving 5 bases of the junction unmatched. This CDR3 has 15 amino acids. CDR1 and CDR2 from the germline V gene are ENHRY and SYGVKD. This CDR3 reads CAISESPSGFYEQYF. CDR3 nucleotides: TGTGCCATCAGTGAGTCGCCTAGCGGATTCTACGAGCAGTACTTC.

In regard to this clone: At one end the junction does not follow the germline gene, possibly because of a read error. The DNA of the CDR3 is TGTGCCACTAGTTTGGGGCGATCCGATCGGCAATTC. This translates into CATSLGRSDRQF. The rearrangement links TRBV28 to TRBJ2-7; D perhaps matches TRBD1 (5 bases). The CDR3 consists of 12 residues. Germline V CDR1 and CDR2: MDHEN, SYDVKM.

The CDR3 spells CASSPDGTGNSNQPQHF. The CDR3 DNA reads as TGTGCCAGCAGCCCCGATGGGACAGGGAACTCCAATCAGCCCCAGCATTTT. The genes are TRBV28 and TRBJ1-5; TRBD1 agrees at 9 bases. Unmatched junction bases numbered 12, after V lost 6 bases and J lost 3 bases. This CDR3 has 17 residues. CDR1 is MDHEN, CDR2 SYDVKM, per germline.